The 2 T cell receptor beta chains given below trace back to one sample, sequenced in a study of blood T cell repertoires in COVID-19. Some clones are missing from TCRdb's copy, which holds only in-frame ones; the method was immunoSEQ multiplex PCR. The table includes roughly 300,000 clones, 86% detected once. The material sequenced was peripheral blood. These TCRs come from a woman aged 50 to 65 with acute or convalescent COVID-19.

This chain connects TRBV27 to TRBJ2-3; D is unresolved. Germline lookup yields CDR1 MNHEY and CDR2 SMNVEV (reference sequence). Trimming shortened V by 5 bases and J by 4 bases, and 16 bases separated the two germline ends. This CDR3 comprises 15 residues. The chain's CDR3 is CASSNFGGQSDTQYF. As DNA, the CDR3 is TGTGCCAGCAGTAATTTCGGCGGCCAGTCAGATACGCAGTATTTT.

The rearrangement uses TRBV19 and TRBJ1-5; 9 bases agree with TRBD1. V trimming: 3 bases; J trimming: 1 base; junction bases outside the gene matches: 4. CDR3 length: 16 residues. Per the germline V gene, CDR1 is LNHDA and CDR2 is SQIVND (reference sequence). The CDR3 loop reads CASSIPGTGSNQPQHF. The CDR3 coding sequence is TGTGCCAGTAGTATCCCAGGGACAGGGAGCAATCAGCCCCAGCATTTT. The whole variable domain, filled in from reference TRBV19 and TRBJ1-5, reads DGGITQSPKYLFRKEGQNVTLSCEQNLNHDAMYWYRQDPGQGLRLIYYSQIVNDFQKGDIAEGYSVSREKKESFPLTVTSAQKNPTAFYLCASSIPGTGSNQPQHFGDGTRLSIL.